This T cell receptor beta chain came from a study of blood T cell repertoires in COVID-19. For the study at large: Material from acute and convalescent COVID-19 was sourced from the United States, Italy and Spain. The analysed material was cDNA or gDNA that came from T cells, B-cell-depleted T cells, or PBMCs.

In terms of age and location, participants ranged from roughly 18 to 100 years and lived in about two dozen US areas. Cohort 3 donors were reported recovered after two negative PCRs, clearance, or symptom resolution. This CDR3 has 13 amino acids. V was cut by 0 bases and J by 6 bases, with 7 bases left in between. The germline gives CDR1 MNHEY, CDR2 SMNVEV (reference sequence). Repertoires were generated with immunoSEQ multiplex PCR, while TCRdb's copy carries only in-frame clones and drops some. The repertoire consists of approximately 120,000 clones, with roughly 87% occurring once and the leading ten covering 18%.

The clonotype originates from a young man who had recovered from COVID-19. Sequencing used PBMCs or T cells enriched from blood (not recorded which). The chain employs TRBV27 and TRBJ2-3; maybe TRBD1 (5 bases). This chain's CDR3 is CASSLSNRDTQYF. In nucleotides, the CDR3 is TGTGCCAGCAGTTTATCCAACAGGGATACGCAGTATTTT.